This TCR beta chain was sequenced in a study of blood T cell repertoires in COVID-19. Study-level information: The cDNA or gDNA used as material had been derived from T cells, B-cell-depleted T cells, or PBMCs.

While infection was still active, Seattle patients were enrolled and then followed longitudinally. As processed by the authors: Researchers report that nucleated cell counts were estimated from reference gene primer amplification. Here immunoSEQ multiplex PCR was the method, and the copy in TCRdb shows in-frame clones only, minus some. V, J and clone size are taken as reported in that table, and D and trimming were inferred from the DNA itself. Of fewer than 350,000 clones in the sample, 86% were seen once. Germline CDR1 SGHNT, CDR2 YYREEE (reference sequence). CDR3 length equals 17 residues. V was shortened by 2 bases and J by 6 bases, with 23 bases between the two germline ends.

The origin of this receptor is a woman aged 30 to 39 with COVID-19, enrolled during active disease. The sample taken for sequencing was peripheral blood. The chain joins TRBV5-4 to TRBJ1-2, with D unresolved. Here the CDR3 DNA reads TGTGCCAGCAGCTTTTCGGCGTCAGGTCTCCCGGTCGATGGCTACACCTTC. It is translated as CASSFSASGLPVDGYTF.